The rows below give T cell receptor beta chains drawn from one sample of a study of blood T cell repertoires in COVID-19. This table comes from immunoSEQ multiplex PCR, and its TCRdb copy is limited to in-frame clones, with some not included. The sample lists roughly 51,000 clones, 91% occurring once. The specimen sequenced was peripheral blood. The receptors stem from a woman aged 60-70 years with active or convalescent COVID-19. Each CDR3 is given with its conserved first and last residue. The order of the fields is V gene, clone size, D gene, CDR3 length, J gene, CDR3 DNA, CDR3 protein. The D gene is left open where the match is weak. Clone size is stated in some rows and not others, as once, few, many or a class when expanded.

TRBV30	-	TRBD1	13	TRBJ1-2	TGTGCCTGGCATTCCGGGACAGATTATGGCTACACCTTC	CAWHSGTDYGYTF
TRBV5-6	-	-	12	TRBJ1-2	TGTGCCAGCAGCTACCTACAGGGCCCGGGATTCTTC	CASSYLQGPGFF
TRBV6-5	-	TRBD1	14	TRBJ2-2	TGTGCCAGCAAAATCCAGGGGGCGGACGGGGAGCTGTTTTTT	CASKIQGADGELFF
TRBV28	-	TRBD2	15	TRBJ2-2	TGTGCCAGCACTGATAGCGGGAGAGGTACCGGGGAGCTGTTTTTT	CASTDSGRGTGELFF
TRBV5-4	-	TRBD1	17	TRBJ2-3	TGTGCCAGCAGCTTGGGGAACCGGGACAGGGGGCGGGATACGCAGTATTTT	CASSLGNRDRGRDTQYF
TRBV2	-	-	14	TRBJ2-5	TGTGCCAGCAGTGAACGCGAATCCCAAGAGACCCAGTACTTC	CASSERESQETQYF
TRBV28	-	-	15	TRBJ1-5	TGTGCCAGCAGACTGGGGGAGGGTGAGAATCAGCCCCAGCATTTT	CASRLGEGENQPQHF
TRBV11-3	-	-	14	TRBJ2-1	TGTGCCAGCAGCCCAGATGGACTTGCCAATGAGCAGTTCTTC	CASSPDGLANEQFF
TRBV5-1	few	-	14	TRBJ2-7	TGCGCCAGCAGCTTGATTTCCGGGGCCTACGAGCAGTACTTC	CASSLISGAYEQYF
TRBV20-1	-	-	11	TRBJ2-7	TGCAGTGCTAGCAGTCTCACCGAGCAGTACTTC	CSASSLTEQYF
TRBV18	-	TRBD2	16	TRBJ2-3	TGTGCCAGCTCACCCCTAAGACTAGCGGGAGTGAATACGCAGTATTTT	CASSPLRLAGVNTQYF
TRBV6-5	-	-	13	TRBJ2-1	TGTGCCAGCAGTTGGTTCGGGGGTAATGAGCAGTTCTTC	CASSWFGGNEQFF
TRBV7-9	-	TRBD1	16	TRBJ1-6	TGTGCCAGCAGCTTATTGGGACAGGGTTATAATTCACCCCTCCACTTT	CASSLLGQGYNSPLHF
TRBV3-1/TRBV3-2	-	TRBD1	18	TRBJ2-1	TGTGCCAGCAGCCAAGATAAGGGACAGTGGGGACGATGTGTGGTGCAGTTCTTC	CASSQDKGQWGRCVVQFF
TRBV7-2	few	TRBD1	13	TRBJ1-1	TGTGCCAGCAGCTCAGGGGGGAGGACTGAAGCTTTCTTT	CASSSGGRTEAFF
TRBV28	-	-	15	TRBJ2-2	TGTGCCAGCAGTTTAGGGGGGGCGGACACCGGGGAGCTGTTTTTT	CASSLGGADTGELFF
TRBV5-1	-	-	14	TRBJ1-1	TGCGCCAGCAGCTTGGCCGACATGAACACTGAAGCTTTCTTT	CASSLADMNTEAFF
TRBV7-9	-	-	14	TRBJ2-3	TGTGCCAGCAGCCCCGGGACAACAACAGATACGCAGTATTTT	CASSPGTTTDTQYF
TRBV27	few	TRBD1	16	TRBJ2-7	TGTGCCAGCAGTTTATCTCTGGGACAGAAGGGGTACGAGCAGTACTTC	CASSLSLGQKGYEQYF
TRBV5-1	-	-	16	TRBJ2-3	TGCGCCAGCAGCCTTCACCCGGGACTTCTCACAGATACGCAGTATTTT	CASSLHPGLLTDTQYF
TRBV29-1	-	-	16	TRBJ2-1	TGCAGCGTTGTGGCAGCTAATAGCGGTAACTACAATGAGCAGTTCTTC	CSVVAANSGNYNEQFF
TRBV11-2	-	TRBD2	13	TRBJ2-7	TGTGCCAGCACCTATCCGGGACTAGTCGAGCAGTACTTC	CASTYPGLVEQYF
TRBV5-1	-	-	15	TRBJ1-1	TGCGCCAGCAGCTTGGTAGGGACACCGAACACTGAAGCTTTCTTT	CASSLVGTPNTEAFF
TRBV5-1	-	-	13	TRBJ1-3	TGCGCCAGCAGCTTCCAGACTGGAAACACCATATATTTT	CASSFQTGNTIYF
TRBV4-2	few	TRBD1	18	TRBJ1-6	TGTGCCAGCAGCCAAGGACAGGGGGCGAGCTCCTATAATTCACCCCTCCACTTT	CASSQGQGASSYNSPLHF